The 13 T cell receptor beta chains below come from one sample, sequenced in a study of identical twins. TCRdb re-called the 5' RACE reads with MiXCR, one entry per CDR3 protein. The sample includes around 530,000 distinct CDR3 sequences, roughly 15% of them seen just once. These records were also assigned to another study, of yellow fever vaccine responses in identical twins.

What was sequenced was CD4+ T cells sorted from blood. The receptors here all came from a woman aged 18-29 years in good health.

The chain employs TRBV7-3 and TRBJ2-1, with no clear D. Trimming cost V 5 bases and J 9 bases, with 11 bases left between them. Germline V gene sequence: CDR1 SGHTA, CDR2 FQGTGA. The CDR3 consists of 12 residues. CDR3 coding DNA: TGTGCCAGCAGCGGGTTGGGGTCTGAGCAGTTCTTC. This gives the protein CASSGLGSEQFF. The whole variable domain, remainder taken from reference TRBV7-3 and TRBJ2-1, is GAGVSQTPSNKVTEKGKYVELRCDPISGHTALYWYRQSLGQGPEFLIYFQGTGAADDSGLPNDRFFAVRPEGSVSTLKIQRTERGDSAVYLCASSGLGSEQFFGPGTRLTVL.

The V call is TRBV7-2, the J call TRBJ2-7; D ambiguous. Germline CDR1 SGHTA, CDR2 FQGNSA. V was clipped by 1 base and J by 2 bases, with 12 bases between them. This CDR3 contains 15 residues. In nucleotides, the CDR3 is TGTGCCAGCAGCTTAGGTCGCGGACCAGCCTACGAGCAGTACTTC. Its translation is CASSLGRGPAYEQYF.

In DNA form, the CDR3 reads TGCAGTGCCATCGCCCGGGAGACCTACGAGCAGTACTTC. Translation gives CSAIARETYEQYF. The chain employs TRBV20-1 and TRBJ2-7; D possibly corresponds to TRBD2 (6 bases). V was pared by 6 bases and J by 2 bases, with 14 bases between. There are 13 residues in the CDR3. Germline values: CDR1 DFQATT, CDR2 SNEGSKA (reference sequence).

This clonotype was recorded a few times. The chain combines TRBV10-3 with TRBJ2-3; TRBD1 matches 7 bases. Germline loops: CDR1 ENHRY, CDR2 SYGVKD. The CDR3 extends over 14 amino acids. After removal of 8 bases from V and 2 bases from J, the junction contained 7 bases not matched to a gene. The CDR3 loop is CAILGQPNTDTQYF. The CDR3 coding sequence is TGTGCCATCCTGGGACAGCCAAACACAGATACGCAGTATTTT.

CDR3: CASSRLFSGEKLFF. CDR3 DNA: TGTGCCAGCAGCCGTCTCTTCAGCGGGGAAAAACTGTTTTTT. The gene calls are TRBV7-2 and TRBJ1-4, with D hard to call. Germline V gives CDR1 SGHTA, CDR2 FQGNSA. V lost 5 bases and J lost 8, with 15 bases in between. The CDR3 is 14 amino acids.

J is TRBJ1-1 and V is TRBV7-3; D is possibly TRBD1 (5 bases). V was shortened by 0 bases and J by 3 bases, with 8 bases between the two germline ends. The CDR3 contains 14 residues. Germline V gene data show CDR1 as SGHTA and CDR2 as FQGTGA. CDR3 in amino acids: CASSLTGVDTEAFF. The CDR3, as DNA: TGTGCCAGCAGCTTAACAGGGGTCGACACTGAAGCTTTCTTT.

The sample holds a few counts of this clonotype. This sequence joins TRBV14 and TRBJ1-6, with 7 bases fitting TRBD1. CDR1 is SGHDN and CDR2 is FVKESK in the germline V gene. The CDR3 extends over 13 amino acids. With V trimmed by 5 bases and J by 10 bases, 5 bases remained unmatched. The CDR3 nucleotides are TGTGCCAGCAGCGACAGGGAATGGTCACCCCTCCACTTT. It translates to CASSDREWSPLHF.

The gene calls are TRBV29-1 and TRBJ1-1; D uncertain. Trimming took 2 bases from V and 0 from J, leaving 4 bases between them. CDR1 is SQVTM and CDR2 is ANQGSEA in the germline V gene. This CDR3 has 12 residues. The CDR3 DNA reads as TGCAGCGTTGAATTGTTGAACACTGAAGCTTTCTTT. Amino acids: CSVELLNTEAFF.

In this sample, this clonotype turned up many times. The CDR3 region is CAISERGNEQFF. DNA for the CDR3: TGTGCCATCAGTGAGCGCGGCAATGAGCAGTTCTTC. This chain uses TRBV10-3 with TRBJ2-1; D not certain. The germline V and J ends were trimmed by 2 bases and 6 bases, with 5 bases remaining between them. The CDR3 contains 12 residues. Germline V gene lookup returns CDR1 ENHRY and CDR2 SYGVKD.

The chain couples TRBV5-1 to TRBJ2-2; D may be TRBD1 (5 bases). V was cut by 5 bases and J by 4 bases, with 15 bases left in between. The V gene's germline CDR1 is SGHRS and CDR2 YFSETQ. The length of the CDR3 is 15 residues. The CDR3 is CASSSSSQGTGELFF. As DNA, the CDR3 is TGCGCCAGCAGTTCCAGTTCTCAGGGCACCGGGGAGCTGTTTTTT.

V usage is TRBV28 and J usage is TRBJ2-5; 7 bases map to TRBD2. CDR3 length equals 14 residues. With V trimmed by 5 bases and J by 5 bases, 8 bases remained unmatched. Per the germline V gene, CDR1 is MDHEN and CDR2 is SYDVKM. CDR3 sequence reads: CASSRTRGGETQYF. The CDR3 coding sequence is TGTGCCAGCAGTCGGACTAGAGGTGGTGAGACCCAGTACTTC.

This chain links TRBV20-1 with TRBJ1-5; TRBD1 matches 9 bases. CDR1 and CDR2 from the germline V gene are DFQATT and SNEGSKA (reference sequence). Losses at the gene ends were 4 bases for V and 7 bases for J; bases not matched to a gene: 5. The CDR3 totals 13 residues. The CDR3 DNA follows: TGCAGTGCTACCACAGGGGGCGGACAGCCCCAGCATTTT. The encoded protein is CSATTGGGQPQHF.

This clonotype was picked up a small number of times. The chain links TRBV28 to TRBJ1-1, with 7 bases fitting TRBD1. Germline loops: CDR1 MDHEN, CDR2 SYDVKM. The CDR3 extends over 15 amino acids. V lost 6 bases to trimming and J lost 6 bases; unmatched junction nucleotides: 13. The CDR3 here is CASSRQGFGYPEAFF. The CDR3 DNA follows: TGTGCCAGCAGCCGACAGGGATTCGGATACCCTGAAGCTTTCTTT.